This T cell receptor beta chain was captured by sequencing in a study of T-cell reconstitution after alpha-beta-depleted transplantation in children. The CDR3 has 16 residues. J gave up 4 bases and V 0 bases, and 4 bases lay outside the gene matches. Germline CDR1 SGHRS, CDR2 YFSETQ. Unique molecular identifiers were used in preparing the TCRbeta library. TCRdb re-derived calls from the PCR reads in MiXCR, one entry per CDR3 protein. The profile shows around 200,000 distinct CDR3 sequences, roughly a tenth of them singletons. The V and J genes are TRBV5-1 and TRBJ1-1, with 12 bases that match TRBD1. The source was PBMCs from the stem cell graft donor, collected from the stem cell graft. The TCR originated in a human donor who donated a stem cell graft to a child with acute lymphoblastic leukemia. The CDR3 region is CASSLGDRGQGTEAFF. DNA for the CDR3: TGCGCCAGCAGCTTGGGGGACAGGGGGCAGGGCACTGAAGCTTTCTTT. The entire variable domain, with the rest obtained from reference TRBV5-1 and TRBJ1-1, is as follows: KAGVTQTPRYLIKTRGQQVTLSCSPISGHRSVSWYQQTPGQGLQFLFEYFSETQRNKGNFPGRFSGRQFSNSRSEMNVSTLELGDSALYLCASSLGDRGQGTEAFFGQGTRLTVV.